A selection of T cell receptor beta chains follows, all from one sample in a study of T cell responses to AZD1222 COVID-19 vaccine. The repertoire was sequenced with immunoSEQ multiplex PCR; TCRdb's copy has only in-frame clones and lacks some. This sample has around 100,000 clones; approximately 89% occur once, and the top ten carry about 10%. The sequencing here drew on peripheral blood, taken 28 days after the second AZD1222 dose. Every receptor here comes from an adult who received the AZD1222 COVID-19 vaccine. The CDR3 runs from the conserved cysteine through the conserved F or W. The D gene is left open where the match is weak. Clone size is not always given. Where it is, it says once, few, many or a class for expanded clones.

>TRBJ1-5|.|TRBV20-1|.
TGCAGTGCTAGTCCCCGGCAGCCCCAGCATTTT
CSASPRQPQHF
>TRBJ1-5|once|TRBV4-3|TRBD1
TGCGCCAGCAGCCAAGGGACAGGGTCTAATCAGCCCCAGCATTTT
CASSQGTGSNQPQHF
>TRBJ2-6|.|TRBV5-4|TRBD2
TGTGCCAGCAGCTCGGGAGGACTCAGGAGGGGGGCCAACGTCCTGACTTTC
CASSSGGLRRGANVLTF
>TRBJ1-1|.|TRBV7-2|.
TGTGCCAGCAGCTCTAGGGGGACGCGTACTGAAGCTTTCTTT
CASSSRGTRTEAFF
>TRBJ1-5|.|TRBV21-1|.
TGTGCCAGCAGCAAAGGCGTCCGGGACAGCGGGATAAATCAGCCCCAGCATTTT
CASSKGVRDSGINQPQHF
>TRBJ1-4|.|TRBV28|TRBD1
TGTGCCAGCACCACAGGGGGACAGGGAGGAGAAAAACTGTTTTTT
CASTTGGQGGEKLFF
>TRBJ2-5|.|TRBV28|TRBD1
TGTGCCAGCAGTGTGGGGACAGGGGTCAATGGAGAGACCCAGTACTTC
CASSVGTGVNGETQYF
>TRBJ2-7|.|TRBV7-7|.
TGTGCTAGCAGCTTAGCGCTGCCGGGAGCGTACGAGCAGTACTTC
CASSLALPGAYEQYF
>TRBJ2-1|few|TRBV29-1|.
TGCAGCGTTGAGGGTCGGTGGCAGTTCTTC
CSVEGRWQFF
>TRBJ2-7|.|TRBV6-5|.
TGTGCCAGCTGGACGGGGTTCTCCGAGCAGTACTTC
CASWTGFSEQYF
>TRBJ2-2|.|TRBV11-2|TRBD2
TGTGCCATCAGGGCGGGAGGAGCCGGGGAGCTGTTTTTT
CAIRAGGAGELFF
>TRBJ2-1|.|TRBV7-2|.
TGTGCCAGCAGCTTATGGGGGAACGGGGAGGATGAGCAGTTCTTC
CASSLWGNGEDEQFF
>TRBJ1-5|.|TRBV5-1|.
TGCGCCAGCAGCTTGGGCGGGGAAAATCAGCCCCAGCATTTT
CASSLGGENQPQHF
>TRBJ1-6|.|TRBV30|.
TGTGCCTGGAGTGTAAAGGGGGAGTCACCCCTCCACTTT
CAWSVKGESPLHF
>TRBJ1-6|.|TRBV5-1|.
TGCGCCAGCAGCTTGACGGCTGATTCACCCCTCCACTTT
CASSLTADSPLHF
>TRBJ2-2|.|TRBV5-1|TRBD1
TGCGCCAGCAGCCGCGGGACAGGGGGTACCACCGGGGAGCTGTTTTTT
CASSRGTGGTTGELFF
>TRBJ2-7|medium-sized|TRBV6-2/TRBV6-3|TRBD2
TGTGCCAGCAGTCCGGGGACTAGCGGAAGCTCCTACGAGCAGTACTTC
CASSPGTSGSSYEQYF
>TRBJ2-2|.|TRBV24-1|.
TGTGCCACCAGTGAAACGGGTAACACCGGGGAGCTGTTTTTT
CATSETGNTGELFF
>TRBJ2-2|.|TRBV7-2|TRBD2
TGTGCCAGCAGCTTCAGCGGGACTAGCGGAATCGGGGAGCTGTTTTTT
CASSFSGTSGIGELFF
>TRBJ1-2|.|TRBV29-1|TRBD1
TGCAGCGCGCGCAGGGGACAGGGGTGGTCGGAAGGCTATGGCTACACCTTC
CSARRGQGWSEGYGYTF
>TRBJ2-5|.|TRBV19|TRBD2
TGTGCCAGTAGGGGCAGGCAGTGGGGGGGAGAGACCCAGTACTTC
CASRGRQWGGETQYF
>TRBJ1-1|.|TRBV29-1|.
TGCAGCGTTGTGGGCAGGGTAGGAGCTTTCTTT
CSVVGRVGAFF
>TRBJ1-1|.|TRBV7-8|.
TGTGCCAGCAGCTTAGAAGGCATCGCCCGCGAAGCTTTCTTT
CASSLEGIAREAFF
>TRBJ2-5|.|TRBV18|TRBD2
TGTGCCAGCTCACCCGTGGGGGGGAGACAAGAGACCCAGTACTTC
CASSPVGGRQETQYF
>TRBJ1-4|.|TRBV28|TRBD1
TGTGCCAGCAGGCTACCGGGACAGGGTAATGAAAAACTGTTTTTT
CASRLPGQGNEKLFF
>TRBJ2-5|once|TRBV9|TRBD1
TGTGCCAGCAGCGTAACAGGGGCAGAGGAGACCCAGTACTTC
CASSVTGAEETQYF
>TRBJ2-7|.|TRBV28|.
TGTGCCAGCAGTTTCCTATTTAGCTCCTACGAGCAGTACTTC
CASSFLFSSYEQYF
>TRBJ2-1|.|TRBV7-2|.
TGTGCCAGCAGCGAGGGGGCCTACAATGAGCAGTTCTTC
CASSEGAYNEQFF
>TRBJ2-5|.|TRBV27|.
TGTGCCAGCAGTTTATTTCCGGGAAGGGCAGAGACCCAGTACTTC
CASSLFPGRAETQYF
>TRBJ2-5|.|TRBV23-1|.
TGCGCCAGCAGTCGCACGCCTGGGAAACAGAAAAGAAAAGAGACCCAGTACTTC
CASSRTPGKQKRKETQYF
>TRBJ2-3|few|TRBV7-9|.
TGTGCCAGCAGCAAGGACTATGGCACAGATACGCAGTATTTT
CASSKDYGTDTQYF
>TRBJ1-5|.|TRBV9|.
TGTGCCAGCAGCGTAGGTTTAGGGCAGGAGCCCCAGCATTTT
CASSVGLGQEPQHF
>TRBJ2-3|.|TRBV27|TRBD2
TGTGCCAGCAGTTTATCAACTAGCGGGGGGGCATATGGCACAGATACGCAGTATTTT
CASSLSTSGGAYGTDTQYF
>TRBJ1-3|.|TRBV12-5|.
TGTGCTAGTGGTTTGGTGGGCAGGGGCCGAAACACCATATATTTT
CASGLVGRGRNTIYF
>TRBJ1-3|.|TRBV3-1/TRBV3-2|.
TGTGCCAGCAGCCAAGGGACAGACTCTGGAAACACCATATATTTT
CASSQGTDSGNTIYF
>TRBJ1-1|.|TRBV14|.
TGTGCCAGCAGGCAGACGGTGAACACTGAAGCTTTCTTT
CASRQTVNTEAFF
>TRBJ1-6|.|TRBV7-9|.
TGTGCCAGCAGCTTTACTATGGGGGGACTGAGATCACCCCTCCACTTT
CASSFTMGGLRSPLHF
>TRBJ2-1|.|TRBV5-6|TRBD1
TGTGCCAGCAGCGCTGGGACAGGGGCCAACAATGAGCAGTTCTTC
CASSAGTGANNEQFF
>TRBJ2-5|.|TRBV7-9|TRBD2
TGTGCCAGCAGCCCTGCGACTAGCGGGGGAGAGACCCAGTACTTC
CASSPATSGGETQYF
>TRBJ1-2|.|TRBV28|.
TGTGCCACCTATCTTCCGGGCTATGGCTACACCTTC
CATYLPGYGYTF
>TRBJ2-7|.|TRBV18|.
TGTGCCAGCTCACGGGGGTCCGCCTACGAGCAGTACTTC
CASSRGSAYEQYF
>TRBJ2-5|once|TRBV6-1|.
TGTGCCAGCAGTGAAGCGCGAGAGACCCAGTACTTC
CASSEARETQYF
>TRBJ2-7|.|TRBV27|TRBD1
TGTGCCAGCTCCACCCCCGGGACAGAGTCCTACGAGCAGTACTTC
CASSTPGTESYEQYF